The text below deals with one T cell receptor beta chain. Every patient was affected by relapse after autologous stem cell transplantation, while exposure to brentuximab vedotin was not uniform. The protocol was immunoSEQ multiplex PCR, while the TCRdb copy is restricted to in-frame clones and leaves out a portion. Seen here are roughly 20,000 clones, around 84% observed once, and the top ten hold 6.3%. The entry originates in a study of PD-1 blockade in classical Hodgkin lymphoma. With 11 bases clipped from V and 4 bases from J, the junction kept 18 bases outside the gene matches. The CDR3 length is 16 residues. From germline, CDR1 is LNHDA and CDR2 SQIVND (reference sequence).

The starting material was peripheral blood mononuclear cells (PBMCs), obtained at baseline. The TCR comes from a human donor with classical Hodgkin lymphoma. This rearrangement joins TRBV19 to TRBJ2-7, with 9 bases that match TRBD2. CDR3 coding DNA: TGTGCCCCTCCGGAGGGTTTAAGCGGGGGGTCATACGAGCAGTACTTC. This codes for CAPPEGLSGGSYEQYF.